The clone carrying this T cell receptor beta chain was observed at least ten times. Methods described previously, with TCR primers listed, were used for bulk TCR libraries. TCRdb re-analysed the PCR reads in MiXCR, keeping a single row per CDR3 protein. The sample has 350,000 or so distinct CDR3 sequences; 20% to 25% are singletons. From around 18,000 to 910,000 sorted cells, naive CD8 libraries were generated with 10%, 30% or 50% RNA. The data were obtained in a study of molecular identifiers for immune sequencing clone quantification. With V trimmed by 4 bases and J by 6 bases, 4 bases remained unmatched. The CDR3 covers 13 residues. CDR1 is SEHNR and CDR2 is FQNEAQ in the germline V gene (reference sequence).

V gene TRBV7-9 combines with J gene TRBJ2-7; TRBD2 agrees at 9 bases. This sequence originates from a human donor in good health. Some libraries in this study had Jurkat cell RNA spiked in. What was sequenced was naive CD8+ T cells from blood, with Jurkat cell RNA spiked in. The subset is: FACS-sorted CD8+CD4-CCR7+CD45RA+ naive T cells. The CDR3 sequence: CASSSRLAVEQYF. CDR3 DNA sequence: TGTGCCAGCAGCTCCCGACTAGCGGTCGAGCAGTACTTC.